Listed below are T cell receptor beta chains from one sample, sequenced in a study of low-dose radiotherapy and immunotherapy resistance in tumors. From the reads, TCRdb called clonotypes with MiXCR, one entry per CDR3 protein. The top ten hold 5.5% to 6% of the sample, which has roughly 60,000 distinct CDR3 sequences, 20% to 25% seen once. Sequences were derived from PBMCs, sampled before treatment. The receptors here all came from a male donor with prostate cancer. Each CDR3 is given with its conserved first and last residue. Fields, in order: CDR3 length, J gene, V gene, D gene, clone size, CDR3 DNA, CDR3 protein. D genes are given only for firm matches. Clone size appears in some rows only: once, few, many, or a class for an expanded clone.

CDR3 length: 13
J gene: TRBJ1-2
V gene: TRBV18
D gene: TRBD1
clone size: many
CDR3 DNA: TGTGCCAGCTCACCGGGGACAGACTATGGCTACACCTTC
CDR3 protein: CASSPGTDYGYTF

CDR3 length: 12
J gene: TRBJ1-6
V gene: TRBV5-4
D gene: .
clone size: .
CDR3 DNA: TGTGCCAGCAGCTTAAACAATTCACCCCTCCACTTT
CDR3 protein: CASSLNNSPLHF

CDR3 length: 13
J gene: TRBJ1-1
V gene: TRBV7-8
D gene: .
clone size: many
CDR3 DNA: TGTGCCAGCAGCCTCGGGACTATCTCTGAAGCTTTCTTT
CDR3 protein: CASSLGTISEAFF

CDR3 length: 16
J gene: TRBJ2-7
V gene: TRBV12-5
D gene: TRBD2
clone size: many
CDR3 DNA: TGTGCTAGTGGTTTGGATGGTAGCGGGTTCACCTACGAGCAGTACTTC
CDR3 protein: CASGLDGSGFTYEQYF

CDR3 length: 14
J gene: TRBJ1-5
V gene: TRBV2
D gene: .
clone size: many
CDR3 DNA: TGTGCCAGCAGTGAGAGGCGCAGCAATCAGCCCCAGCATTTT
CDR3 protein: CASSERRSNQPQHF

CDR3 length: 14
J gene: TRBJ2-5
V gene: TRBV5-1
D gene: .
clone size: few
CDR3 DNA: TGCGCCAGCAGCTCCCCGGGGCGGCAAGAGACCCAGTACTTC
CDR3 protein: CASSSPGRQETQYF

CDR3 length: 15
J gene: TRBJ2-2
V gene: TRBV3-1
D gene: TRBD1
clone size: many
CDR3 DNA: TGTGCCAGCAGCCAGACAGGGGCCCGGACCGGGGAGCTGTTTTTT
CDR3 protein: CASSQTGARTGELFF

CDR3 length: 17
J gene: TRBJ2-7
V gene: TRBV5-1
D gene: TRBD1
clone size: many
CDR3 DNA: TGCGCCTGCAGCTTCACCCCCCCACAGGGGGCCATCTACGAGCAGTACTTC
CDR3 protein: CACSFTPPQGAIYEQYF

CDR3 length: 14
J gene: TRBJ1-2
V gene: TRBV29-1
D gene: .
clone size: many
CDR3 DNA: TGCAGCGTTGCCGGGACCGAGGAAACTTATGGCTACACCTTC
CDR3 protein: CSVAGTEETYGYTF

CDR3 length: 19
J gene: TRBJ2-3
V gene: TRBV5-8
D gene: TRBD2
clone size: many
CDR3 DNA: TGTGCCAGCAGCTCCGCCCCTTTAGCGGGAGGGCGGCGCACAGATACGCAGTATTTT
CDR3 protein: CASSSAPLAGGRRTDTQYF

CDR3 length: 14
J gene: TRBJ2-3
V gene: TRBV5-1
D gene: .
clone size: many
CDR3 DNA: TGCGCCAGCAGCTTGAATGGGGCGTCAGATACGCAGTATTTT
CDR3 protein: CASSLNGASDTQYF

CDR3 length: 15
J gene: TRBJ2-1
V gene: TRBV9
D gene: TRBD2
clone size: many
CDR3 DNA: TGTGCCAGCAGCGTAGGAGGTTGGACTAGCCATGAGCAGTTCTTC
CDR3 protein: CASSVGGWTSHEQFF

CDR3 length: 16
J gene: TRBJ2-3
V gene: TRBV20-1
D gene: TRBD2
clone size: many
CDR3 DNA: TGCAGTGCTAGCGGGACTAGCGGGAGGATGTCAGATACGCAGTATTTT
CDR3 protein: CSASGTSGRMSDTQYF

CDR3 length: 13
J gene: TRBJ2-3
V gene: TRBV5-1
D gene: .
clone size: medium-sized
CDR3 DNA: TGCGCCAGCAGCTTGGATAGGGCCTATACGCAGTATTTT
CDR3 protein: CASSLDRAYTQYF

CDR3 length: 15
J gene: TRBJ2-2
V gene: TRBV3-1
D gene: .
clone size: .
CDR3 DNA: TGTGCCAGCAGCCAGGCAGGGGTAGGCACCGGGGAGCTGTTTTTT
CDR3 protein: CASSQAGVGTGELFF

CDR3 length: 13
J gene: TRBJ1-2
V gene: TRBV30
D gene: TRBD1
clone size: few
CDR3 DNA: TGTGCCTGGATGAGGGACAGGGCGCCTGGCTACACCTTC
CDR3 protein: CAWMRDRAPGYTF

CDR3 length: 19
J gene: TRBJ2-2
V gene: TRBV24-1
D gene: .
clone size: .
CDR3 DNA: .
CDR3 protein: CATSDSPGRREGTGELFFF

CDR3 length: 17
J gene: TRBJ2-3
V gene: TRBV5-5
D gene: TRBD1
clone size: .
CDR3 DNA: TGTGCCAGCAGCCCCGGGACAGGGGGCATAAGCACAGATACGCAGTATTTT
CDR3 protein: CASSPGTGGISTDTQYF

CDR3 length: 13
J gene: TRBJ2-4
V gene: TRBV7-9
D gene: .
clone size: many
CDR3 DNA: TGTGCCAGCAGCTTGACAGTTGGGAACATTCAGTACTTC
CDR3 protein: CASSLTVGNIQYF

CDR3 length: 15
J gene: TRBJ2-3
V gene: TRBV6-5
D gene: .
clone size: .
CDR3 DNA: TGTGCCAGCAGTTACCGTGCAGCCAGCACAGATACGCAGTATTTT
CDR3 protein: CASSYRAASTDTQYF

CDR3 length: 13
J gene: TRBJ2-3
V gene: TRBV28
D gene: .
clone size: many
CDR3 DNA: TGTGCCAGCAGTTTTCTTAGTGCTAATACGCAGTATTTT
CDR3 protein: CASSFLSANTQYF

CDR3 length: 15
J gene: TRBJ1-1
V gene: TRBV20-1
D gene: .
clone size: few
CDR3 DNA: TGCAGTGCTAGGGTCGGGGGCGCGGGTAACACTGAAGCTTTCTTT
CDR3 protein: CSARVGGAGNTEAFF

CDR3 length: 17
J gene: TRBJ1-5
V gene: TRBV28
D gene: .
clone size: many
CDR3 DNA: TGTGCCAGCAGTCCCGGATTACAGGGCGCTAGCAATCAGCCCCAGCATTTT
CDR3 protein: CASSPGLQGASNQPQHF

CDR3 length: 17
J gene: TRBJ2-7
V gene: TRBV7-2
D gene: TRBD1
clone size: .
CDR3 DNA: TGTGCCAGCAGCTTAAGCAATCTTGGGACAGTAAGCTACGAGCAGTACTTC
CDR3 protein: CASSLSNLGTVSYEQYF

CDR3 length: 14
J gene: TRBJ2-1
V gene: TRBV5-1
D gene: TRBD1
clone size: many
CDR3 DNA: TGCGCCAGCACCTTGACAGGGGGCGGCAATGAGCAGTTCTTC
CDR3 protein: CASTLTGGGNEQFF

CDR3 length: 13
J gene: TRBJ2-5
V gene: TRBV29-1
D gene: .
clone size: .
CDR3 DNA: TGCAGCGTCGTTACAGGCATACAAGAGACCCAGTACTTC
CDR3 protein: CSVVTGIQETQYF

CDR3 length: 13
J gene: TRBJ2-3
V gene: TRBV15
D gene: .
clone size: .
CDR3 DNA: TGTGCCACCAGCAGAGATTGGGTGGATACGCAGTATTTT
CDR3 protein: CATSRDWVDTQYF

CDR3 length: 14
J gene: TRBJ1-5
V gene: TRBV20-1
D gene: .
clone size: .
CDR3 DNA: TGCAGTGCTAGTAGTATCAGCTTTAATCAGCCCCAGCATTTT
CDR3 protein: CSASSISFNQPQHF

CDR3 length: 12
J gene: TRBJ2-2
V gene: TRBV6-2/TRBV6-3
D gene: .
clone size: many
CDR3 DNA: TGTGCCAGCGGTTTCCCAGTCGGGGAGCTGTTTTTT
CDR3 protein: CASGFPVGELFF

CDR3 length: 15
J gene: TRBJ2-3
V gene: TRBV18
D gene: TRBD1
clone size: many
CDR3 DNA: TGTGCCAGCTCACCTAGACAGGGGGCCGGAGATACGCAGTATTTT
CDR3 protein: CASSPRQGAGDTQYF

CDR3 length: 16
J gene: TRBJ2-3
V gene: TRBV4-1
D gene: TRBD1
clone size: many
CDR3 DNA: TGCGCCAGCAGTCAGATTAGACAGGGCAGGACAGATACGCAGTATTTT
CDR3 protein: CASSQIRQGRTDTQYF

CDR3 length: 16
J gene: TRBJ2-5
V gene: TRBV19
D gene: TRBD2
clone size: few
CDR3 DNA: TGTGCCAGTAGTATACCCCTAGCGGGTGGAGGGGAGACCCAGTACTTC
CDR3 protein: CASSIPLAGGGETQYF

CDR3 length: 15
J gene: TRBJ2-1
V gene: TRBV5-1
D gene: TRBD2
clone size: many
CDR3 DNA: TGCGCCAGCAGTATTCGAGCGGGAGATCGCGATGAGCAGTTCTTC
CDR3 protein: CASSIRAGDRDEQFF

CDR3 length: 11
J gene: TRBJ1-3
V gene: TRBV10-3
D gene: .
clone size: many
CDR3 DNA: TGTGCCATCAGTGTCGGAAACACCATATATTTT
CDR3 protein: CAISVGNTIYF

CDR3 length: 17
J gene: TRBJ1-5
V gene: TRBV28
D gene: .
clone size: many
CDR3 DNA: TGTGCCAGCAGTTTTTCCGGGACGCGACATAGCAATCAGCCCCAGCATTTT
CDR3 protein: CASSFSGTRHSNQPQHF

CDR3 length: 15
J gene: TRBJ2-7
V gene: TRBV9
D gene: TRBD2
clone size: .
CDR3 DNA: TGTGCCAGCAGCGCCACTAGCGGGAGCGGCGCCGAGCAGTACTTC
CDR3 protein: CASSATSGSGAEQYF

CDR3 length: 19
J gene: TRBJ2-7
V gene: TRBV7-2
D gene: TRBD2
clone size: .
CDR3 DNA: TGTGCCAGCAGCTCGGGACGGCTAGAGGGCGGGAGGGCGACCTACGAGCAGTACTTC
CDR3 protein: CASSSGRLEGGRATYEQYF

CDR3 length: 18
J gene: TRBJ2-1
V gene: TRBV14
D gene: .
clone size: .
CDR3 DNA: TGTGCCAGCAGCTCCAGGGTTGGTACGGCACACACCTACAATGAGCAGTTCTTC
CDR3 protein: CASSSRVGTAHTYNEQFF

CDR3 length: 17
J gene: TRBJ2-7
V gene: TRBV4-1
D gene: .
clone size: many
CDR3 DNA: TGCGCCAGCAGCCCTCAAGGGCAGGTCGTCGGCTCCTACGAGCAGTACTTC
CDR3 protein: CASSPQGQVVGSYEQYF

CDR3 length: 14
J gene: TRBJ2-7
V gene: TRBV7-9
D gene: .
clone size: many
CDR3 DNA: TGTGCCAGCAGCTCAGACAAAAGTGCCTACGAGCAGTACTTC
CDR3 protein: CASSSDKSAYEQYF

CDR3 length: 18
J gene: TRBJ1-1
V gene: TRBV6-2/TRBV6-3
D gene: .
clone size: few
CDR3 DNA: TGTGCCAGCAGTTACTCGAGGCCGTCCTCGGTCATGAACACTGAAGCTTTCTTT
CDR3 protein: CASSYSRPSSVMNTEAFF

CDR3 length: 16
J gene: TRBJ2-2
V gene: TRBV5-4
D gene: TRBD2
clone size: .
CDR3 DNA: TGTGCCAGCAGCTTAATAGCGGGGGGGACGACCGGGGAGCTGTTTTTT
CDR3 protein: CASSLIAGGTTGELFF

CDR3 length: 17
J gene: TRBJ2-1
V gene: TRBV7-8
D gene: TRBD2
clone size: .
CDR3 DNA: TGTGCCAGCAGCTTTTCTCTAGCGGGAGTTCGCTACAATGAGCAGTTCTTC
CDR3 protein: CASSFSLAGVRYNEQFF

CDR3 length: 15
J gene: TRBJ1-2
V gene: TRBV28
D gene: .
clone size: many
CDR3 DNA: TGTGCCAGCAGTGTTTACAGGGTTTTTAACTATGGCTACACCTTC
CDR3 protein: CASSVYRVFNYGYTF

CDR3 length: 14
J gene: TRBJ1-6
V gene: TRBV10-2
D gene: .
clone size: .
CDR3 DNA: TGCGCCAGCAGTGGGGAAGGTAGCAATTCACCCCTCCACTTT
CDR3 protein: CASSGEGSNSPLHF

CDR3 length: 13
J gene: TRBJ1-4
V gene: TRBV28
D gene: TRBD1
clone size: medium-sized
CDR3 DNA: TGTGCCGCCAGGGGGCCAACTAATGAAAAACTGTTTTTT
CDR3 protein: CAARGPTNEKLFF